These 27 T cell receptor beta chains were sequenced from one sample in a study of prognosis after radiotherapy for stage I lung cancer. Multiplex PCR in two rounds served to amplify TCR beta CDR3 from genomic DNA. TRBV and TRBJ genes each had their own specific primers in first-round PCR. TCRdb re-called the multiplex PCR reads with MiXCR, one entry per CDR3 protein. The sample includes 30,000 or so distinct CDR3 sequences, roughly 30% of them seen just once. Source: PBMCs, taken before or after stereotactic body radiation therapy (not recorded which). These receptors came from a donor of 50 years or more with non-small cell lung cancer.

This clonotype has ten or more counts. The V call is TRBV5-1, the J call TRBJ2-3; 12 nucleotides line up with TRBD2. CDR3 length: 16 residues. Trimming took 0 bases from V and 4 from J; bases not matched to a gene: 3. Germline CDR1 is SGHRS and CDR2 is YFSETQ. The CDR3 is CASSLDWTSGADTQYF. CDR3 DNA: TGCGCCAGCAGCTTGGATTGGACTAGCGGGGCAGATACGCAGTATTTT.

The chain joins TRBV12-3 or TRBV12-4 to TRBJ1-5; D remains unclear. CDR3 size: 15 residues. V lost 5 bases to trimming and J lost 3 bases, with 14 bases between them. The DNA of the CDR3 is TGTGCCAGCAGTCTATACCGGAGTATCAATCAGCCCCAGCATTTT. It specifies CASSLYRSINQPQHF.

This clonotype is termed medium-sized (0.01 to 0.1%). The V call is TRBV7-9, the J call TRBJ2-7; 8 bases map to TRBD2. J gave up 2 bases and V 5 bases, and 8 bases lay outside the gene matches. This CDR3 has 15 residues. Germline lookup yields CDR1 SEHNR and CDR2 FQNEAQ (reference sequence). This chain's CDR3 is CASSQTPGLAYEQYF. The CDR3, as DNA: TGTGCCAGCAGCCAAACTCCGGGACTAGCCTACGAGCAGTACTTC.

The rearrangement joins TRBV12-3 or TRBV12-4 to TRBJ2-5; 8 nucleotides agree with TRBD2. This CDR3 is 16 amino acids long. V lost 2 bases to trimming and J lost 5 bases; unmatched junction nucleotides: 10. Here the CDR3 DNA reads TGTGCCAGCAGTTTATCTAGCGGGCCCCTGGGGGAGACCCAGTACTTC. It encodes CASSLSSGPLGETQYF.

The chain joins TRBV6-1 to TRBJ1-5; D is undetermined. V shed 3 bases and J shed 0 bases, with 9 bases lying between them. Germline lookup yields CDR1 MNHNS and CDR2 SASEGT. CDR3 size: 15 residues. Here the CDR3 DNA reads TGTGCCAGCAGTGACCGGTGGGATAGCAATCAGCCCCAGCATTTT. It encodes CASSDRWDSNQPQHF.

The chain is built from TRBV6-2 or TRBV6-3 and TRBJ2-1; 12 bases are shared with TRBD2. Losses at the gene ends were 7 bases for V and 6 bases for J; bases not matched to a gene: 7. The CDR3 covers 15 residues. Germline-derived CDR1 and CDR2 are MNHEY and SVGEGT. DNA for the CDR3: TGTGCCAGCATTGGACTAGCGGGATCCCCCAATGAGCAGTTCTTC. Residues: CASIGLAGSPNEQFF.

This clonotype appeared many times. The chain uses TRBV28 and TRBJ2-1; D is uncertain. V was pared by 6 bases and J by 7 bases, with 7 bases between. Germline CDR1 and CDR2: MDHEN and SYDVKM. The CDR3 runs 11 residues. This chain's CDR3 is CASRNVNEQFF. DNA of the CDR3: TGTGCCAGCAGAAATGTGAATGAGCAGTTCTTC. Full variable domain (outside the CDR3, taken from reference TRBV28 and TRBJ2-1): DVKVTQSSRYLVKRTGEKVFLECVQDMDHENMFWYRQDPGLGLRLIYFSYDVKMKEKGDIPEGYSVSREKKERFSLILESASTNQTSMYLCASRNVNEQFFGPGTRLTVL.

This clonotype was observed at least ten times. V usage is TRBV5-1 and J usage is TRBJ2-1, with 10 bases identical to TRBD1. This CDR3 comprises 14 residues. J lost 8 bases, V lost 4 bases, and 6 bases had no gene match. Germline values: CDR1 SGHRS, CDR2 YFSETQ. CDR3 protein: CASSPDRGSDEQFF. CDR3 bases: TGCGCCAGCAGCCCGGACAGGGGGTCCGATGAGCAGTTCTTC.

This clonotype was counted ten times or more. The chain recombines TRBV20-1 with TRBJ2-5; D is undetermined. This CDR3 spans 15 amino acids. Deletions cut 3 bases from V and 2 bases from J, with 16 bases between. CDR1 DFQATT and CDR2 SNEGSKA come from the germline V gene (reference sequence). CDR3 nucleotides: TGCAGTGCTAGGGAAACCATAGACACTCAAGAGACCCAGTACTTC. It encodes CSARETIDTQETQYF.

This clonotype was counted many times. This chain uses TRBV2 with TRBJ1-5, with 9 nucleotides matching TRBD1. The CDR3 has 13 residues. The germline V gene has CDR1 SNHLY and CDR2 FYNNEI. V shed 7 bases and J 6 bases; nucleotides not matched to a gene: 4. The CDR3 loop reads CASNSGQGQPQHF. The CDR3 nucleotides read TGTGCCAGCAACTCGGGACAGGGTCAGCCCCAGCATTTT.

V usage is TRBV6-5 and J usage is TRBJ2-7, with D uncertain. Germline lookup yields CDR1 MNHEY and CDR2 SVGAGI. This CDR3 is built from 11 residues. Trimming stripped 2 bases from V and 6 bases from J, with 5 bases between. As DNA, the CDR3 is TGTGCCAGCAGTTACCCTTCCGAGCAGTACTTC. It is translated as CASSYPSEQYF.

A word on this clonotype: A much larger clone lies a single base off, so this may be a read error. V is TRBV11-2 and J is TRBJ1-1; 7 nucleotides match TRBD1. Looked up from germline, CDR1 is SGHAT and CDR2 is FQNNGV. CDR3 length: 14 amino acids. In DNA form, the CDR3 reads TGTGCCAGAAGCTTAGGCAGGGGGAGCACTGAAGCTTTCTTT. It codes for CARSLGRGSTEAFF.

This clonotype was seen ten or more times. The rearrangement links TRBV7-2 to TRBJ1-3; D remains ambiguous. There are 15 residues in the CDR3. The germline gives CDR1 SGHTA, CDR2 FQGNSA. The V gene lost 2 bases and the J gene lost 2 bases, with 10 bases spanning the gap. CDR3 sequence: CASSLIKGPGNTIYF. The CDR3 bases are TGTGCCAGCAGCTTAATCAAGGGCCCTGGAAACACCATATATTTT.

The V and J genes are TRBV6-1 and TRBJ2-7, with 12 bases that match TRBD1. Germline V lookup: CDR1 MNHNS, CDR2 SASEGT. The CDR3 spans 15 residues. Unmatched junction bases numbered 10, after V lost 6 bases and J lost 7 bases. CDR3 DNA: TGTGCCAGCAGCTGGAGCGGGACAGGGGGCGGTGAGCAGTACTTC. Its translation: CASSWSGTGGGEQYF.

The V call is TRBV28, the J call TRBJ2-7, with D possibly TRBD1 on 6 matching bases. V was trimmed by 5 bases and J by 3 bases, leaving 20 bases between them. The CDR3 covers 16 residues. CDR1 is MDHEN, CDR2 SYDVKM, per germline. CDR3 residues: CASSPGLGTRGYEQYF. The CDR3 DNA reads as TGTGCCAGCAGTCCCGGTCTAGGGACAAGGGGCTACGAGCAGTACTTC.

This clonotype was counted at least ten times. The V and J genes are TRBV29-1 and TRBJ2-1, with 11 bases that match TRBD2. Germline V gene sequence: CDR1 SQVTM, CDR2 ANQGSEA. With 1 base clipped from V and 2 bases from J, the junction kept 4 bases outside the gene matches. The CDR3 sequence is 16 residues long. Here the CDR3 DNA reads TGCAGCGTTGAAGGCGTACTAGCGGGGGCCTACAATGAGCAGTTCTTC. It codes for CSVEGVLAGAYNEQFF.

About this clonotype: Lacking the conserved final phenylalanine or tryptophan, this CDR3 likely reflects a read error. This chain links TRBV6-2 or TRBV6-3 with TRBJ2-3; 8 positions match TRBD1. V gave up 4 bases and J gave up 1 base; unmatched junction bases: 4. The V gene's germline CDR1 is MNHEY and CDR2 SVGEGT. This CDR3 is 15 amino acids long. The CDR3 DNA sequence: TGTGCCAGCAGTTTTCGACAGGGGTGCACAGATACGCAGTATCTT. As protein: CASSFRQGCTDTQYL.

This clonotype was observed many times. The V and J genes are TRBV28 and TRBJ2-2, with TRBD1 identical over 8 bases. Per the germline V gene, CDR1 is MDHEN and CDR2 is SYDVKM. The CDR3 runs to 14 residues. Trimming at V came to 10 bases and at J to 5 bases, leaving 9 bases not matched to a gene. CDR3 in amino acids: CATGAGTGTGELFF. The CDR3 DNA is TGTGCCACAGGGGCCGGGACAGGTACCGGGGAGCTGTTTTTT. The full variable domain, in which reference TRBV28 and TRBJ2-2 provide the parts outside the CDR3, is DVKVTQSSRYLVKRTGEKVFLECVQDMDHENMFWYRQDPGLGLRLIYFSYDVKMKEKGDIPEGYSVSREKKERFSLILESASTNQTSMYLCATGAGTGTGELFFGEGSRLTVL.

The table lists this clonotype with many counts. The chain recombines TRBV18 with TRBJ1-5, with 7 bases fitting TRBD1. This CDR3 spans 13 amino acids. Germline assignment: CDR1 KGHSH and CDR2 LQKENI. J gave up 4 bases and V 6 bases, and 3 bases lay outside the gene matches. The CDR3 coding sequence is TGTGCCAGCTCCCGGGACAGAAATCAGCCCCAGCATTTT. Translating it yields CASSRDRNQPQHF.

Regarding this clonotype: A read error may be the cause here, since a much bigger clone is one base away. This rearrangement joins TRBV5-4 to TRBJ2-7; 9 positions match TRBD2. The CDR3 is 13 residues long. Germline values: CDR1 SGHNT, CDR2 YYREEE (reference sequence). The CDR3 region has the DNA TGTGCCAGAAGCTTGGGTCATAGCGGGGGACGGGTCTTC. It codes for CARSLGHSGGRVF. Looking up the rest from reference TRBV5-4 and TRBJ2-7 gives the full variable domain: ETGVTQSPTHLIKTRGQQVTLRCSSQSGHNTVSWYQQALGQGPQFIFQYYREEENGRGNFPPRFSGLQFPNYSSELNVNALELDDSALYLCARSLGHSGGRVFGPGTRLTVT.

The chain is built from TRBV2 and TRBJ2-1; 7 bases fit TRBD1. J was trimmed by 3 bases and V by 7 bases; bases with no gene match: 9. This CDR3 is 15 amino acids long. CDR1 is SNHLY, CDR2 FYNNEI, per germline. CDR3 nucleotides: TGTGCCAGCAAGTTTGGGACAGCTGACTACAATGAGCAGTTCTTC. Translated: CASKFGTADYNEQFF.

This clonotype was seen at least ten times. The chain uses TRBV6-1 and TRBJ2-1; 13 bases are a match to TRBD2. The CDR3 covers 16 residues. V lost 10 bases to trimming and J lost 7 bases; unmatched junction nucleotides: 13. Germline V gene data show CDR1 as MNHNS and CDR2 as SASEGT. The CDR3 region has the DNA TGTGCCACCCGACTAGCGGGAGGCCCCGGGGGTAATGAGCAGTTCTTC. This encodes CATRLAGGPGGNEQFF.

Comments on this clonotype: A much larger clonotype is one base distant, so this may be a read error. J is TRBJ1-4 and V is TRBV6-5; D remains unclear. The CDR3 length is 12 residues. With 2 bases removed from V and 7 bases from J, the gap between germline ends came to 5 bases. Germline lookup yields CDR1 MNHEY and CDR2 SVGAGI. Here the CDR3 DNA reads TGTGCCAGCAGTTACAACGGTGAAAAACTGTTTTTT. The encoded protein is CASSYNGEKLFF.

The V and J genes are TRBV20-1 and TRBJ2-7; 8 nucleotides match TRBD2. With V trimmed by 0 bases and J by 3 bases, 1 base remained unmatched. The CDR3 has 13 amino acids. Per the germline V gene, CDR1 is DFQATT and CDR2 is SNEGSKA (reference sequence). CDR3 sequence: CSARDLAGYEQYF. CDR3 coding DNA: TGCAGTGCTAGAGATCTAGCGGGCTACGAGCAGTACTTC.

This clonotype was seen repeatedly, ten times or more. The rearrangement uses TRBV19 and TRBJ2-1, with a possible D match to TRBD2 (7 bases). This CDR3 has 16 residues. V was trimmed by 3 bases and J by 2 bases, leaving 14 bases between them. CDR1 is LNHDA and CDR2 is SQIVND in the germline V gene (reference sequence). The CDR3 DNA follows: TGTGCCAGTAGTATCGCGGGGGCCGGGACCTACAATGAGCAGTTCTTC. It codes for CASSIAGAGTYNEQFF.

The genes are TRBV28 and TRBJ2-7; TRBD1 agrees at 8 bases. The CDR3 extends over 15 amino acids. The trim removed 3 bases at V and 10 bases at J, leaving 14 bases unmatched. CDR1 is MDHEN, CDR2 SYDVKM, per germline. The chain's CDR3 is CASSLVQGVAYDQYF. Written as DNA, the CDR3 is TGTGCCAGCAGTTTGGTACAGGGGGTTGCCTATGATCAGTACTTC.

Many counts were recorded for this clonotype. DNA for the CDR3: TGTGCCAGCAGCTTGGCGGGCCGAGAAATTCCCGGGGAGCTGTTTTTT. Its translation is CASSLAGREIPGELFF. This chain links TRBV5-4 with TRBJ2-2; the D is unclear. Germline V lookup: CDR1 SGHNT, CDR2 YYREEE (reference sequence). The CDR3 has 16 amino acids. V gave up 0 bases and J gave up 6 bases, with 15 bases separating them. Supplemented by reference TRBV5-4 and TRBJ2-2, the full variable domain reads ETGVTQSPTHLIKTRGQQVTLRCSSQSGHNTVSWYQQALGQGPQFIFQYYREEENGRGNFPPRFSGLQFPNYSSELNVNALELDDSALYLCASSLAGREIPGELFFGEGSRLTVL.